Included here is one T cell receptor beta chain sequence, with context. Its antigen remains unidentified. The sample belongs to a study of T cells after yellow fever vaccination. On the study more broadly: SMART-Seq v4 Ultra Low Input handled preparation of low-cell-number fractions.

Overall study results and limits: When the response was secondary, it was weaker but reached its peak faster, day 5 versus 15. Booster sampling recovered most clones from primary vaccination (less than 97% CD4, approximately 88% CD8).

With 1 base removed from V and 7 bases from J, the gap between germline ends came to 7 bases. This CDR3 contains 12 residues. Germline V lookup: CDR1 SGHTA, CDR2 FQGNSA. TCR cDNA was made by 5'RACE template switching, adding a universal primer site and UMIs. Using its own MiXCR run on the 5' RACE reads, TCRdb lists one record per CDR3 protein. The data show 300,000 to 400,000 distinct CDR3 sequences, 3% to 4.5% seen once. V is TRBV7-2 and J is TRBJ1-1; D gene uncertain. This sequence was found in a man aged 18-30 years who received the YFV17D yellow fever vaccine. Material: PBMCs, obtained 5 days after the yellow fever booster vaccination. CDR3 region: CASSLGRFEAFF. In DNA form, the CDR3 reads TGTGCCAGCAGCTTAGGCAGGTTTGAAGCTTTCTTT.